This TCR beta chain was captured in a study of shared clonotypes between healthy human individuals. Study-wide results and limits: Non-shared clonotypes had lower generation probabilities than those shared by all four donors. Clonotype sharing across several donors was observed for 4% to 5.5% of naive CD4 clonotypes.

About this clone itself: Its antigen is not known.

The method was immunoSEQ multiplex PCR; TCRdb's version includes in-frame clones alone and lacks a portion of them. Of over a million clones in the sample, approximately 96% were seen once. In the CD4+ fraction, cells were divided into CD45RA+ naive and CD45RA-negative memory subsets. The CDR3 has 17 residues. V lost 1 base to trimming and J lost 5 bases, with 18 bases between them. Germline V CDR1 and CDR2: SGHVS, FQNEAQ. Input material: naive CD4+ T cells sorted from blood. Specified subset: CD45RA+ positively selected. The chain combines TRBV7-8 with TRBJ2-1, with D possibly matching TRBD2 (6 bases). This receptor was identified in a man aged 25 to 40 in good health. As DNA, the CDR3 is TGTGCCAGCAGCTTAGGTCGCTGGGGGGACCCCCACAATGAGCAGTTCTTC. Protein sequence: CASSLGRWGDPHNEQFF.